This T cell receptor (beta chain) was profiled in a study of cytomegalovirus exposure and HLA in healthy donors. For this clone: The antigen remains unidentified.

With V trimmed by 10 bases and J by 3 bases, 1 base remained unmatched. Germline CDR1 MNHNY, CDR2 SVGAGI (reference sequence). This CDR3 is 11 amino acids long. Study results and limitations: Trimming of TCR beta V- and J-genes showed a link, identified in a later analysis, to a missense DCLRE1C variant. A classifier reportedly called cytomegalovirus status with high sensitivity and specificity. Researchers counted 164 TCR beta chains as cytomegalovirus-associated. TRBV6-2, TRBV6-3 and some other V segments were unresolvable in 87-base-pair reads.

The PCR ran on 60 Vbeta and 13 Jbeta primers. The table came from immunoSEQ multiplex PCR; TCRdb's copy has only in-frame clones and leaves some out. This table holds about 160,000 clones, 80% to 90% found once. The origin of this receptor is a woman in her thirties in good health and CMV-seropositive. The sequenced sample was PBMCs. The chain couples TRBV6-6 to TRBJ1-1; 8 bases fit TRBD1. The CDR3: CATTGDTEAFF. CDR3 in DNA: TGTGCCACGACAGGGGACACTGAAGCTTTCTTT.